The 21 T cell receptor beta chains listed next were all sequenced from one sample in a study of T cells in localized non-small cell lung cancer. TCRdb's copy holds only in-frame clones and misses some; the assay was immunoSEQ multiplex PCR. Of around 83,000 clones listed, roughly 89% are singletons. Sample: peripheral blood, taken before any cancer treatment. The receptors here all came from a man aged 35 to 69 with stage I squamous cell lung carcinoma.

This chain connects TRBV7-2 to TRBJ1-2, with D possibly TRBD1 on 6 matching bases. Trimming pared 5 bases from V and 4 bases from J, leaving 11 bases between. The length of the CDR3 is 13 residues. Germline CDR1 reads SGHTA; CDR2 reads FQGNSA. The CDR3 loop reads CASSPRGGYGYTF. The CDR3 DNA reads as TGTGCCAGCAGCCCCAGGGGCGGCTATGGCTACACCTTC.

This chain links TRBV4-1 with TRBJ1-1; tentatively, D is TRBD1 (6 bases). CDR1 is MGHRA and CDR2 is YSYEKL in the germline V gene. V was clipped by 3 bases and J by 1 base, with 12 bases between them. The CDR3 covers 15 residues. The CDR3 bases are TGCGCCAGCAGCCATGTTCAGGGGTCGAACACTGAAGCTTTCTTT. Translating gives CASSHVQGSNTEAFF.

J is TRBJ1-5 and V is TRBV6-1, with TRBD1 matching over 11 bases. This CDR3 region has 15 residues. Germline V CDR1 and CDR2: MNHNS, SASEGT. V lost 2 bases to trimming and J lost 7 bases; unmatched junction nucleotides: 4. CDR3 residues: CASSEWTGGRQPQHF. The CDR3 DNA reads as TGTGCCAGCAGTGAATGGACAGGGGGCCGCCAGCCCCAGCATTTT.

This clone was seen a handful of times. The V gene is TRBV7-2, the J gene TRBJ2-2; 14 nucleotides match TRBD2. Trimming removed 0 bases from V and 8 bases from J; junction bases left unmatched: 5. Germline lookup yields CDR1 SGHTA and CDR2 FQGNSA. This CDR3 spans 17 amino acids. CDR3 sequence reads: CASSLATSGGARGELFF. DNA for the CDR3: TGTGCCAGCAGCTTAGCGACTAGCGGGGGGGCTCGAGGGGAGCTGTTTTTT.

J is TRBJ1-4 and V is TRBV4-2, with D hard to call. This CDR3 is 19 amino acids long. With 0 bases removed from V and 0 bases from J, the gap between germline ends came to 17 bases. CDR1 and CDR2 from the germline V gene are LGHNA and YNFKEQ. CDR3 protein: CASSQEVTGRMATNEKLFF. The CDR3 DNA sequence: TGTGCCAGCAGCCAAGAAGTGACGGGGAGGATGGCAACTAATGAAAAACTGTTTTTT.

The DNA for the CDR3 is TGTGCCAGCAGCCCGTCTACAGGGTTGACTGAAGCTTTCTTT. This encodes CASSPSTGLTEAFF. V usage is TRBV5-4 and J usage is TRBJ1-1; D might be TRBD1 (6 bases). The CDR3 is made up of 14 amino acids. Germline V gene data show CDR1 as SGHNT and CDR2 as YYREEE (reference sequence). Trimming pared 4 bases from V and 5 bases from J, leaving 15 bases between.

J is TRBJ1-1 and V is TRBV5-6; D gene unclear. With 2 bases removed from V and 5 bases from J, the gap between germline ends came to 13 bases. CDR1 is SGHDT, CDR2 YYEEEE, per germline. This CDR3 contains 14 residues. CDR3 amino acids: CASSFNDGDTEAFF. CDR3 coding DNA: TGTGCCAGCAGCTTCAACGATGGGGATACTGAAGCTTTCTTT.

The genes are TRBV7-2 and TRBJ1-5; 10 nucleotides align to TRBD1. Losses at the gene ends were 10 bases for V and 5 bases for J; bases not matched to a gene: 5. The CDR3 sequence is 13 residues long. The V gene's germline CDR1 is SGHTA and CDR2 FQGNSA. The CDR3, as DNA: TGTGCCACCTCCGGGACAGGGGATCAGCCCCAGCATTTT. This gives the protein CATSGTGDQPQHF.

This clone was observed a single time. This chain joins TRBV7-6 and TRBJ1-3; D is possibly TRBD1 (6 bases). V gave up 6 bases and J gave up 0 bases, with 18 bases separating them. Germline V CDR1 and CDR2: SGHVS, FNYEAQ. This CDR3 comprises 17 residues. CDR3 sequence (DNA): TGTGCCAGCAGTAGCGTTACAGGGATGATCTCTGGAAACACCATATATTTT. It specifies CASSSVTGMISGNTIYF.

The rearrangement joins TRBV19 to TRBJ1-5, with D possibly TRBD1 on 5 matching bases. Trimming removed 1 base from V and 1 base from J, with 11 bases in between. The germline gives CDR1 LNHDA, CDR2 SQIVND (reference sequence). This CDR3 comprises 16 residues. The CDR3 DNA is TGTGCCAGTAGTATAGCGGCAGGGAGAAGCAATCAGCCCCAGCATTTT. Its protein is CASSIAAGRSNQPQHF.

A single count supports this clone. The identical CDR3 is also encoded by other nucleotide sequences in the sample. V is TRBV6-1 and J is TRBJ1-5; 7 bases are shared with TRBD1. This CDR3 region has 13 residues. Germline trimming cut 2 bases from V and 7 bases from J; bases unmatched to any gene: 2. The germline gives CDR1 MNHNS, CDR2 SASEGT. The CDR3 reads CASSELGGQPQHF. The CDR3 DNA is TGTGCCAGCAGTGAATTAGGGGGCCAGCCCCAGCATTTT.

This clone occurred once. This chain connects TRBV7-9 to TRBJ1-2, with D unclear. The germline gives CDR1 SEHNR, CDR2 FQNEAQ (reference sequence). Trimming took off 11 bases at V and 5 bases at J, with 15 bases between the two ends. CDR3 length: 12 residues. The CDR3 reads CAVPKRPYGYTF. The CDR3 nucleotides read TGTGCCGTGCCAAAAAGACCGTATGGCTACACCTTC.

In regard to this clone: One junction end disagrees with the germline gene, perhaps due to a read error. The identical CDR3 is also encoded by other nucleotide sequences in the sample. The V gene is TRBV15, the J gene TRBJ1-5; D ambiguous. In germline, CDR1 is LNHNV, CDR2 YYDKDF (reference sequence). There are 16 residues in the CDR3. CDR3 in amino acids: CATSRDPTDTFGPQHF. The CDR3 coding sequence is TGTGCCACTAGCAGAGATCCTACAGACACTTTTGGGCCCCAGCATTTT.

On this clone: This sample includes further DNA sequences coding for the same CDR3. The J gene is TRBJ1-4, the V gene TRBV27; tentatively, D is TRBD1 (5 bases). V was clipped by 2 bases and J by 7 bases, with 11 bases between them. CDR1 is MNHEY, CDR2 SMNVEV, per germline (reference sequence). The CDR3 runs 14 residues. The CDR3 loop is CASSLQGLSEKLFF. The DNA of the CDR3 is TGTGCCAGCAGTTTACAGGGATTGAGTGAAAAACTGTTTTTT. Combining the CDR3 with reference TRBV27 and TRBJ1-4 gives the whole variable domain EAQVTQNPRYLITVTGKKLTVTCSQNMNHEYMSWYRQDPGLGLRQIYYSMNVEVTDKGDVPEGYKVSRKEKRNFPLILESPSPNQTSLYFCASSLQGLSEKLFFGSGTQLSVL.

This chain links TRBV10-3 with TRBJ1-1; D remains ambiguous. The V gene's germline CDR1 is ENHRY and CDR2 SYGVKD. V dropped 2 bases and J dropped 1 base, with 14 bases sitting between them. The CDR3 consists of 16 residues. CDR3 nucleotide sequence: TGTGCCATCAGTGAGACTGATGCCGCGGCGAACACTGAAGCTTTCTTT. It encodes CAISETDAAANTEAFF.

This chain joins TRBV16 and TRBJ1-6, with 7 bases matching TRBD1. Germline CDR1 KGHSY, CDR2 FQNENV. The CDR3 spans 14 residues. With V trimmed by 1 base and J by 7 bases, 1 base remained unmatched. The CDR3 coding sequence is TGTGCCAGCAGCCAATTACAGGGGAATTCACCCCTCCACTTT. Its translation is CASSQLQGNSPLHF.

V is TRBV7-2 and J is TRBJ2-1; 10 bases are a match to TRBD1. The CDR3 loop spans 15 amino acids. The V segment lost 5 bases and the J segment 7 bases; nucleotides outside the gene matches: 8. Germline V lookup: CDR1 SGHTA, CDR2 FQGNSA. For the CDR3, the DNA is TGTGCCAGCAGCCGCCGGGGACAGGGGTCGAATGAGCAGTTCTTC. It translates to CASSRRGQGSNEQFF.

This clone was found once. The rearrangement links TRBV28 to TRBJ1-2, with TRBD1 as a possible D gene (6 bases). The V end was cut by 4 bases, the J end by 8 bases, with 17 bases between. This CDR3 contains 14 residues. Germline V gene sequence: CDR1 MDHEN, CDR2 SYDVKM. This CDR3 reads CASSSGQSTWGYTF. In DNA, the CDR3 is TGTGCCAGCAGTTCAGGACAGTCAACTTGGGGCTACACCTTC.

This chain connects TRBV6-6 to TRBJ2-3, with D possibly TRBD1 on 6 matching bases. Germline V gene data show CDR1 as MNHNY and CDR2 as SVGAGI (reference sequence). The V and J ends lost 2 bases and 2 bases respectively, with 11 bases between them. The CDR3 is 15 amino acids. The CDR3 nucleotides read TGTGCCAGCAGTTACGGGACAACCAACACAGATACGCAGTATTTT. Translation gives CASSYGTTNTDTQYF.

J is TRBJ1-6 and V is TRBV27, with TRBD1 as a possible D gene (6 bases). Looked up from germline, CDR1 is MNHEY and CDR2 is SMNVEV (reference sequence). CDR3 length: 16 residues. With 3 bases removed from V and 8 bases from J, the gap between germline ends came to 17 bases. For the CDR3, the DNA is TGTGCCAGCAGTTTGGCTTGGACAGCGGCGCATTCACCCCTCCACTTT. Its protein product is CASSLAWTAAHSPLHF.

The chain joins TRBV10-3 to TRBJ2-6; 9 positions agree with TRBD1. CDR1 is ENHRY, CDR2 SYGVKD, per germline. The CDR3 totals 19 residues. J was trimmed by 0 bases and V by 8 bases; bases with no gene match: 14. The CDR3 DNA is TGTGCCATCTTACCGGGACAGGGTACTTTATTCTCTGGGGCCAACGTCCTGACTTTC. Amino acid sequence: CAILPGQGTLFSGANVLTF.